This T cell receptor beta chain emerged from a study of T cell repertoires in ileal Crohn's disease. Sequencing used immunoSEQ multiplex PCR; TCRdb keeps in-frame clones, though not all of them. The table has approximately 13,000 clones, roughly 80% seen once; the top ten hold about 15%. The time point was: inflamed ileum from the surgical specimen. This CDR3 is built from 12 residues. This chain joins TRBV21-1 and TRBJ1-6; TRBD1 was called by the table and not checked on the DNA. TRBV21-1 is recorded as a pseudogene. The sequence was obtained from an adult with Crohn's disease. The sample taken for sequencing was ileal tissue. For the CDR3, the DNA is TGTGCCAGCAGCTCCCACGACAGGGGTGGCCACTTT. It specifies CASSSHDRGGHF.